This T cell receptor (beta chain) came from a study of T-cell memory formation after mild COVID-19. Whole-study context: TCR clusters were largely donor specific.

Using its own MiXCR run on the 5' RACE reads, TCRdb lists one record per CDR3 protein. The sample records roughly 130,000 distinct CDR3 sequences, about 6.5% being singletons. The germline V and J ends were trimmed by 5 bases and 2 bases, with 10 bases remaining between them. This CDR3 region has 13 residues. Per germline, CDR1 KGHSH and CDR2 LQKENI. This clonotype came up many times. The sample consisted of PBMCs or a T cell subset sorted from them (not recorded which). The receptor was isolated from an adult woman who had mild COVID-19 (a few samples of this study predate the infection). Cell type and time point are not known. The chain uses TRBV18 and TRBJ2-7, with D unclear. Here the CDR3 reads CASSSGLAYEQYF. The CDR3 bases are TGTGCCAGCTCAAGTGGGCTGGCCTACGAGCAGTACTTC.